This is a list of T cell receptor beta chains from one sample in a study of cytomegalovirus exposure and HLA in healthy donors. Repertoires were generated with immunoSEQ multiplex PCR, while TCRdb's copy carries only in-frame clones and drops some. There are under 100,000 clones in the sample; 95% to 98% occur only once, and around 0.78% lies in the top ten. The sample comprised PBMCs. These receptors were obtained from a man between 18 and 29 years old in good health and CMV-seronegative. The CDR3 runs from the conserved cysteine through the conserved F or W. D genes are given only for firm matches. Not every row has a clone size; where given, it reads once, few, many or a size class.

TRBJ2-7	.	.	TRBV19	TGTGCCAGTAGTATCGGAGGGGTCGCCTACGAGCAGTACTTC	CASSIGGVAYEQYF
TRBJ2-7	TRBD1	.	TRBV7-8	TGTGCCAGCAGCCCGGGGACAGGGGGGATCCACGAGCAGTACTTC	CASSPGTGGIHEQYF
TRBJ2-5	.	once	TRBV4-1	TGCGCCAGCAGCCTTTCTAGCGTTCAAGAGACCCAGTACTTC	CASSLSSVQETQYF
TRBJ2-7	TRBD1	.	TRBV5-1	TGCGCCAGCAGCTTTACAGGGGGAGGCGAGCAGTACTTC	CASSFTGGGEQYF
TRBJ2-5	.	.	TRBV5-1	TGCGCCAGCAGCTTGCAGGGAACAGGGCAAGAGACCCAGTACTTC	CASSLQGTGQETQYF
TRBJ2-3	.	.	TRBV5-1	TGCGCCAGCAGGAATGGTGGGAGTTCCGCAGATACGCAGTATTTT	CASRNGGSSADTQYF
TRBJ1-3	.	.	TRBV6-5	TGTGCCAGCAGTTACTCCGTTGGGGCATCAGGAAACACCATATATTTT	CASSYSVGASGNTIYF
TRBJ1-3	TRBD1	.	TRBV29-1	TGCAGCGTTGGGGGACAGGGCTACTCTGGAAACACCATATATTTT	CSVGGQGYSGNTIYF
TRBJ2-7	TRBD1	.	TRBV2	TGTGCCAGCAGGGCCGGGACAGTAACCTACGAGCAGTACTTC	CASRAGTVTYEQYF
TRBJ2-3	.	once	TRBV6-5	TGTGCCAGCAGTTACCGAGGGACTCGCGCGGATACGCAGTATTTT	CASSYRGTRADTQYF
TRBJ1-4	.	.	TRBV19	TGTGCCACCGAGAGTATTGGTAATGAAAAACTGTTTTTT	CATESIGNEKLFF
TRBJ1-5	.	.	TRBV28	TGTGCCAGCAGTCCGCAGACAATGGCCCAGCATTTT	CASSPQTMAQHF
TRBJ1-5	.	.	TRBV19	TGTGCCAGTAGTGTAGACCGGAATCAGCCCCAGCATTTT	CASSVDRNQPQHF
TRBJ2-3	.	.	TRBV10-3	TGTGCCGGCGGAGCCCAGGATACGCAGTATTTT	CAGGAQDTQYF
TRBJ2-3	.	.	TRBV28	TGTGCCAGCAGTTCTTATATCGTTGATACGCAGTATTTT	CASSSYIVDTQYF
TRBJ1-4	.	.	TRBV7-9	TGTGCCAGCAGCTTAAGGCAGGGAGGGGAAAATGAAAAACTGTTTTTT	CASSLRQGGENEKLFF
TRBJ2-7	.	.	TRBV7-9	TGTGCCAGCAGCTTGTTGCTGGACTTCAACGAGCAGTACTTC	CASSLLLDFNEQYF
TRBJ1-1	.	.	TRBV5-1	TGCGCCAGCAGCTTCTCGACAGATCCTGAAGCTTTCTTT	CASSFSTDPEAFF
TRBJ2-1	.	.	TRBV9	TGTGCCAGCAGCGTAGCCGGGTACAATGAGCAGTTCTTC	CASSVAGYNEQFF
TRBJ2-1	.	.	TRBV7-3	TGTGCCAGCAGCGAAGAGAGGAGCTCCTACAATGAGCAGTTCTTC	CASSEERSSYNEQFF
TRBJ2-1	.	.	TRBV15	TGTGCCACCCGTTCAGGTGGGCGGGGCCTGCTCTACAATGAGCAGTTCTTC	CATRSGGRGLLYNEQFF
TRBJ2-1	.	.	TRBV7-2	TGTGCCAGCAGCTTAGATTTGATTGTGCCCGGGGGGCCTTACAATGAGCAGTTCTTC	CASSLDLIVPGGPYNEQFF
TRBJ1-4	.	.	TRBV20-1	TGCAGTGTCGCGAACCTTGAAAAACTGTTTTTT	CSVANLEKLFF
TRBJ1-4	.	.	TRBV27	TGTGCCAGCAGTCGACAGGCCCTTAATGAAAAACTGTTTTTT	CASSRQALNEKLFF
TRBJ1-2	.	once	TRBV4-1	TGCGCCAGCAGCCAAGATTGGCAGGGCTATGGCTACACCTTC	CASSQDWQGYGYTF
TRBJ2-3	TRBD2	.	TRBV7-2	TGTGCCAGCAGCCAGACTAGCAGCTACACAGATACGCAGTATTTT	CASSQTSSYTDTQYF
TRBJ2-5	TRBD2	.	TRBV6-5	TGTGCCAGCAGTTACTCTGGGGCTAGCGGGGAAGAGACCCAGTACTTC	CASSYSGASGEETQYF
TRBJ1-5	.	.	TRBV6-1	TGTGCCAGCAGTGAAGTTATAGGGGATCAGCCCCAGCATTTT	CASSEVIGDQPQHF
TRBJ2-7	.	.	TRBV2	TGTGCCAGCAGGACTTTCGGGTCCTACGAGCAGTACTTC	CASRTFGSYEQYF
TRBJ1-3	.	.	TRBV5-6	TGTGCCAGCAGCCCCCCGGGTTATCCTGGAAACACCATATATTTT	CASSPPGYPGNTIYF
TRBJ2-2	TRBD1	.	TRBV5-6	TGTGCCAGCAGCTTGGGGCTCACAGGGGCGAACACCGGGGAGCTGTTTTTT	CASSLGLTGANTGELFF
TRBJ2-6	.	.	TRBV28	TGTGCCAGCAACGGCGGCTACTCTGGGGCCAACGTCCTGACTTTC	CASNGGYSGANVLTF
TRBJ2-3	.	.	TRBV6-5	TGTGCCAGCAGGGCAGGGTACGGGTCAGATACGCAGTATTTT	CASRAGYGSDTQYF
TRBJ1-1	.	.	TRBV9	TGTGCCAGCAGCGCCAGATCTACAGGGTTCACTGAAGCTTTCTTT	CASSARSTGFTEAFF
TRBJ2-2	TRBD2	.	TRBV27	TGTGCCAGCAGTTTAATCCCGGGGACTAGCACCGGGGAGCTGTTTTTT	CASSLIPGTSTGELFF
TRBJ1-4	.	.	TRBV27	TGTGCCAGCAGTTTACAGGTGGCTAATGAAAAACTGTTTTTT	CASSLQVANEKLFF
TRBJ2-7	.	.	TRBV10-3	TGTGCCATCAGTGAGTCCCAGTACTCTAGGCCTTACGAGCAGTACTTC	CAISESQYSRPYEQYF
TRBJ2-1	.	.	TRBV19	TGTGCCAGTAGTATGGGCAGTTACAATGAGCAGTTCTTC	CASSMGSYNEQFF
TRBJ2-1	.	.	TRBV19	TGTGCCAGTAGTATATCAGGATTGGGCTCCTACAATGAGCAGTTCTTC	CASSISGLGSYNEQFF
TRBJ2-3	.	.	TRBV6-4	TGTGCCAGCAGTGCGGCAGGGGGCACAGATACGCAGTATTTT	CASSAAGGTDTQYF
TRBJ2-7	TRBD1	few	TRBV28	TGTGCCAGCAGTCAACTCGCCAAAGGACAGGATTCCTACGAGCAGTACTTC	CASSQLAKGQDSYEQYF
TRBJ1-2	TRBD1	.	TRBV5-1	TGCGCCAGCAGCCCGGGGACAGGGAACTATGGCTACACCTTC	CASSPGTGNYGYTF
TRBJ2-2	TRBD2	.	TRBV7-2	TGTGCCAGCAGCCGCAGACTAGCGGGAATGGGCGGGGAGCTGTTTTTT	CASSRRLAGMGGELFF